The 2 T cell receptor beta chains listed next were all sequenced from one sample in a study of T cell responses to AZD1222 COVID-19 vaccine. Some clones are missing from TCRdb's copy, which holds only in-frame ones; the method was immunoSEQ multiplex PCR. Of nearly 80,000 clones listed, approximately 80% were seen once; the top ten hold 22%. Sequencing was performed on peripheral blood, taken on day 0 of AZD1222 vaccination. The receptors derive from an adult in good health.

As to this clone: Other DNA sequences in this sample translate to the same CDR3. This chain connects TRBV24-1 to TRBJ2-5, with D unclear. This CDR3 spans 13 amino acids. Germline V gene sequence: CDR1 KGHDR, CDR2 SFDVKD. V lost 4 bases, J lost 1 base, and 6 bases lay in between. DNA for the CDR3: TGTGCCACCAGTGACTGGGGCCAAGAGACCCAGTACTTC. It is translated as CATSDWGQETQYF.

This chain joins TRBV5-6 and TRBJ1-1; no clear D gene. CDR3 length: 16 amino acids. The V end lost 2 bases, the J end lost 1 base, and 15 bases lay between the germline ends. Germline lookup yields CDR1 SGHDT and CDR2 YYEEEE. This CDR3 reads CASSLLVRRGNTEAFF. In DNA form, the CDR3 reads TGTGCCAGCAGCTTACTCGTAAGACGGGGGAACACTGAAGCTTTCTTT.